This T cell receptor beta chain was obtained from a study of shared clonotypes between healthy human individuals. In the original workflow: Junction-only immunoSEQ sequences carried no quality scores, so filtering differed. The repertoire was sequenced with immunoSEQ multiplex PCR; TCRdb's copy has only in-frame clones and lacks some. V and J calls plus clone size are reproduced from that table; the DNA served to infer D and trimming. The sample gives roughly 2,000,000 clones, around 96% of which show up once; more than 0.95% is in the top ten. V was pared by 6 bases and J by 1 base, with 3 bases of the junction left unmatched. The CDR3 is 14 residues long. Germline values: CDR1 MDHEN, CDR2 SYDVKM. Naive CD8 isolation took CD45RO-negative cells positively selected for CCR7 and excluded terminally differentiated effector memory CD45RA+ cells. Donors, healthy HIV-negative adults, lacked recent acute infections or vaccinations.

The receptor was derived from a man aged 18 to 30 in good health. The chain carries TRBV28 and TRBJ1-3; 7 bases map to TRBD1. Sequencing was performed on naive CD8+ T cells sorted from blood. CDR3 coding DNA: TGTGCCAGCAGGGGACAGATATCTGGAAACACCATATATTTT. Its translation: CASRGQISGNTIYF.